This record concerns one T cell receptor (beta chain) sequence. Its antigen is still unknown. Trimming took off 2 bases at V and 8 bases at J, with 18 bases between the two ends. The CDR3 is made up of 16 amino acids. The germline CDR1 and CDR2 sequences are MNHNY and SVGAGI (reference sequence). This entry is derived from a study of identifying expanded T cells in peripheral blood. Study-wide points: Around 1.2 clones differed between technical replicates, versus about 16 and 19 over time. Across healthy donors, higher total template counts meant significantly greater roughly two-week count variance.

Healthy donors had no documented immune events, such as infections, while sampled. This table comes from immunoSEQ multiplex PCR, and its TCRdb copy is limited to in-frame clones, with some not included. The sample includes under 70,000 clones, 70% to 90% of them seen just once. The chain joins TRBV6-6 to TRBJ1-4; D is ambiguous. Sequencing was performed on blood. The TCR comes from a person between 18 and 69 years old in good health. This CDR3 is CASSYVNSPMGEKLFF. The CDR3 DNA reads TGTGCCAGCAGTTACGTAAACTCCCCCATGGGGGAAAAACTGTTTTTT.